The 28 T cell receptor beta chains presented below share a single source sample, sequenced in a study of shared clonotypes between healthy human individuals. Clones were sequenced by immunoSEQ multiplex PCR, and TCRdb holds only the in-frame ones, with some missing. The sample comprises millions of clones, approximately 94% of which are singletons, and 1.5% to 2% rests with the top ten. Naive CD8 cells lacked CD45RO and underwent positive selection for CCR7, leaving out terminally differentiated effector memory CD45RA+ cells. The sequenced material came from naive CD8+ T cells from PBMCs. Every receptor here comes from a man younger than 35 in good health. Some clones in this sample may be carry-over from other donors' samples.

V usage is TRBV5-6 and J usage is TRBJ1-4; 9 bases fit TRBD1. Trimming cost V 2 bases and J 7 bases; bases outside gene matches: 3. The CDR3 is made up of 14 amino acids. CDR1 is SGHDT, CDR2 YYEEEE, per germline. The DNA for the CDR3 is TGTGCCAGCAGCTTTGGGACAGGGAGTGAAAAACTGTTTTTT. Translated: CASSFGTGSEKLFF. The full variable domain, its missing parts supplied by reference TRBV5-6 and TRBJ1-4, is DAGVTQSPTHLIKTRGQQVTLRCSPKSGHDTVSWYQQALGQGPQFIFQYYEEEERQRGNFPDRFSGHQFPNYSSELNVNALLLGDSALYLCASSFGTGSEKLFFGSGTQLSVL.

With regard to this clone: This same CDR3 is encoded by further DNA sequences in the sample. This rearrangement joins TRBV28 to TRBJ2-7; 11 bases match TRBD1. The CDR3 totals 14 residues. Germline V gene sequence: CDR1 MDHEN, CDR2 SYDVKM. V was clipped by 3 bases and J by 4 bases; unmatched bases: 2. The CDR3 protein is CASSFRDRGYEQYF. In DNA, the CDR3 is TGTGCCAGCAGTTTTCGGGACAGGGGGTACGAGCAGTACTTC.

The rearrangement joins TRBV5-5 to TRBJ2-7; either TRBD1 or TRBD2 may supply D (5 bases each). This CDR3 region has 14 residues. Germline CDR1 SGHKS, CDR2 YYEKEE (reference sequence). With 3 bases removed from V and 3 bases from J, the gap between germline ends came to 13 bases. CDR3 protein: CASSSPGTRYEQYF. Written as DNA, the CDR3 is TGTGCCAGCAGCTCCCCCGGGACCCGCTACGAGCAGTACTTC.

The V call is TRBV27, the J call TRBJ2-1, with 8 positions matching TRBD2. The CDR3 consists of 21 residues. Unmatched junction bases numbered 21, after V lost 5 bases and J lost 0 bases. Germline V lookup: CDR1 MNHEY, CDR2 SMNVEV (reference sequence). The CDR3 loop reads CASSLYSGTPLAESSYNEQFF. DNA of the CDR3: TGTGCCAGCAGTCTCTACTCAGGGACCCCACTAGCGGAAAGCTCCTACAATGAGCAGTTCTTC.

This clone was found once. Here the CDR3 reads CASSQGQWARGPLDTQYF. CDR3 sequence (DNA): TGTGCCAGCAGCCAAGGGCAGTGGGCCAGGGGGCCCCTTGATACGCAGTATTTT. This sequence joins TRBV4-2 and TRBJ2-3; 8 nucleotides align to TRBD1. This CDR3 contains 18 residues. With 1 base clipped from V and 6 bases from J, the junction kept 15 bases outside the gene matches. Germline V lookup: CDR1 LGHNA, CDR2 YNFKEQ.

This chain connects TRBV28 to TRBJ2-3; tentatively, D is TRBD1 (5 bases). This CDR3 has 13 residues. The germline gives CDR1 MDHEN, CDR2 SYDVKM. The V gene lost 6 bases and the J gene lost 5 bases, with 12 bases spanning the gap. CDR3 residues: CASRMGREDTQYF. CDR3 coding DNA: TGTGCCAGCAGGATGGGCAGGGAAGATACGCAGTATTTT.

V is TRBV5-1 and J is TRBJ2-3; 7 bases agree with TRBD2. This CDR3 comprises 13 residues. With 8 bases clipped from V and 1 base from J, the junction kept 4 bases outside the gene matches. Germline CDR1 SGHRS, CDR2 YFSETQ. The CDR3 protein is CASNREGTDTQYF. In nucleotides, the CDR3 is TGCGCCAGTAACCGGGAGGGCACAGATACGCAGTATTTT.

The chain couples TRBV4-1 to TRBJ2-7; D remains ambiguous. This CDR3 has 11 residues. The ends were cut back, 2 bases at V and 7 bases at J, with 6 bases in the middle. The germline gives CDR1 MGHRA, CDR2 YSYEKL. DNA of the CDR3: TGCGCCAGCAGCCAAACTGATGAGCAGTACTTC. Protein sequence: CASSQTDEQYF.

CDR3 coding DNA: TGTGCCAGCAGCTTAGGGTCAGGGGAAACGGACACCATATATTTT. Encoded protein: CASSLGSGETDTIYF. V and J are TRBV7-9 and TRBJ1-3, with TRBD1 as a possible D gene (6 bases). V gave up 1 base and J gave up 8 bases, with 15 bases separating them. The V gene's germline CDR1 is SEHNR and CDR2 FQNEAQ (reference sequence). This CDR3 has 15 amino acids.

The chain combines TRBV4-1 with TRBJ2-7, with D tentatively TRBD2 (5 bases). This CDR3 has 16 amino acids. Germline V gene data show CDR1 as MGHRA and CDR2 as YSYEKL. The germline V and J ends were trimmed by 0 bases and 2 bases, with 14 bases remaining between them. CDR3 residues: CASSQDPASGTYEQYF. CDR3 bases: TGCGCCAGCAGCCAAGATCCGGCCAGCGGAACCTACGAGCAGTACTTC.

With respect to this clone: The same CDR3 is also encoded by other DNA sequences in this sample. The genes are TRBV27 and TRBJ2-7, with 10 bases aligning to TRBD2. V dropped 3 bases and J dropped 2; count of bases not matched to a gene: 4. This CDR3 comprises 15 residues. Germline CDR1 is MNHEY and CDR2 is SMNVEV (reference sequence). The CDR3 nucleotides are TGTGCCAGCAGTTTTCGGCTAGCGGGAGCCTACGAGCAGTACTTC. Its translation: CASSFRLAGAYEQYF.

The genes are TRBV30 and TRBJ2-1; D is uncertain. The CDR3 runs to 15 residues. Germline V CDR1 and CDR2: GTSNPN, SVGIG (reference sequence). Trimming removed 2 bases at V and 12 bases at J, with 23 bases between. CDR3: CAWSLPIVPRDGQFF. The CDR3 bases are TGTGCCTGGAGTCTTCCGATCGTCCCCCGAGATGGGCAGTTCTTC.

The CDR3 reads CASSLLRVGGNTIYF. Here the CDR3 DNA reads TGTGCCAGCAGTTTATTACGGGTGGGTGGAAACACCATATATTTT. The chain uses TRBV28 and TRBJ1-3; no definite D call. The CDR3 spans 15 residues. V lost 1 base and J 3 bases, leaving 10 bases between the germline ends. Germline CDR1 MDHEN, CDR2 SYDVKM.

V gene TRBV27 combines with J gene TRBJ1-2; a weak D match, TRBD1 (5 bases). CDR3 length equals 18 residues. Trimming pared 5 bases from V and 0 bases from J, leaving 22 bases between. The germline V gene encodes CDR1 MNHEY and CDR2 SMNVEV (reference sequence). The CDR3 spells CASSATPFPGTANYGYTF. DNA for the CDR3: TGTGCCAGCAGTGCCACACCATTTCCCGGGACGGCTAACTATGGCTACACCTTC.

The chain employs TRBV27 and TRBJ1-2; 9 nucleotides agree with TRBD1. CDR3 length equals 17 residues. The germline CDR1 and CDR2 sequences are MNHEY and SMNVEV (reference sequence). The V segment lost 6 bases and the J segment 6 bases; nucleotides outside the gene matches: 17. The CDR3 DNA reads TGTGCCAGCAGCTTTTCTTTCTGGGACAGGGAGAGCCATGGCTACACCTTC. Encoded protein: CASSFSFWDRESHGYTF.

V usage is TRBV27 and J usage is TRBJ1-1; the D gene is possibly TRBD1 (6 bases). The V gene's germline CDR1 is MNHEY and CDR2 SMNVEV (reference sequence). The length of the CDR3 is 14 residues. Trimming took 5 bases from V and 6 from J, leaving 16 bases between them. CDR3 in DNA: TGTGCCAGCAGTGTAGGGGGGTTGGTGGCTGAAGCTTTCTTT. It is translated as CASSVGGLVAEAFF.

With respect to this clone: Other DNA sequences of this sample code for an identical CDR3. This rearrangement joins TRBV29-1 to TRBJ2-7; perhaps TRBD1 as D (6 bases). V was trimmed by 4 bases and J by 0 bases, leaving 7 bases between them. Germline loops: CDR1 SQVTM, CDR2 ANQGSEA. The CDR3 length is 12 residues. The CDR3 region has the DNA TGCAGCGTTGTGGACAGCTCCTACGAGCAGTACTTC. Translating gives CSVVDSSYEQYF.

The chain carries TRBV9 and TRBJ2-5; D is tentatively TRBD1 or TRBD2 (5 bases each). Per germline, CDR1 SGDLS and CDR2 YYNGEE. V was pared by 3 bases and J by 5 bases, with 17 bases between. The CDR3 runs to 15 residues. The CDR3: CASSGEGLRKETQYF. CDR3 DNA sequence: TGTGCCAGCAGCGGAGAGGGGCTGAGGAAGGAGACCCAGTACTTC.

V and J are TRBV27 and TRBJ2-1; 11 nucleotides match TRBD2. Germline lookup yields CDR1 MNHEY and CDR2 SMNVEV (reference sequence). CDR3 length: 17 amino acids. The J segment lost 8 bases and the V segment lost 2 bases, leaving 11 bases of the junction unmatched. The CDR3 bases are TGTGCCAGCAGTTTACCCGAAGGTAGCGGGAGGGCCGATGAGCAGTTCTTC. Its translation: CASSLPEGSGRADEQFF.

The chain uses TRBV13 and TRBJ1-2; D call uncertain. Germline lookup yields CDR1 PRHDT and CDR2 FYEKMQ (reference sequence). This CDR3 is 14 amino acids long. V was pared by 0 bases and J by 8 bases, with 13 bases between. CDR3 region: CASSLGRLGNGYTF. For the CDR3, the DNA is TGTGCCAGCAGCTTAGGCCGTTTAGGGAACGGCTACACCTTC. The full variable domain, its missing parts supplied by reference TRBV13 and TRBJ1-2, is AAGVIQSPRHLIKEKRETATLKCYPIPRHDTVYWYQQGPGQDPQFLISFYEKMQSDKGSIPDRFSAQQFSDYHSELNMSSLELGDSALYFCASSLGRLGNGYTFGSGTRLTVV.

The chain carries TRBV29-1 and TRBJ2-7, with 14 bases fitting TRBD2. Germline trimming cut 6 bases from V and 5 bases from J; bases unmatched to any gene: 9. Germline CDR1 is SQVTM and CDR2 is ANQGSEA. The CDR3 is 15 amino acids. CDR3 in DNA: TGCAGCGTCGCCGGGACTAGCGGGAGCACACACGAGCAGTACTTC. This encodes CSVAGTSGSTHEQYF.

In the case of this clone: Other nucleotide sequences in the sample specify the same CDR3. J is TRBJ2-7 and V is TRBV9; possible D gene TRBD2, 6 bases. Germline V gene data show CDR1 as SGDLS and CDR2 as YYNGEE. The CDR3 contains 14 residues. Trimming removed 0 bases at V and 2 bases at J, with 9 bases between. CDR3 amino acids: CASSVATGAYEQYF. The CDR3 DNA sequence: TGTGCCAGCAGCGTAGCCACGGGAGCCTACGAGCAGTACTTC.

Comments on this clone: The same CDR3 arises from other DNA sequences in this sample as well. The chain couples TRBV9 to TRBJ2-2; D possibly corresponds to TRBD1 (6 bases). V lost 0 bases and J 4 bases, leaving 10 bases between the germline ends. Germline V gene data show CDR1 as SGDLS and CDR2 as YYNGEE. The CDR3 runs to 15 residues. Written as DNA, the CDR3 is TGTGCCAGCAGCGTAGGAGGGGGAGTCACCGGGGAGCTGTTTTTT. Translated: CASSVGGGVTGELFF.

The rearrangement joins TRBV4-3 to TRBJ2-7; TRBD2 matches at 8 bases. The CDR3 sequence is 14 residues long. Per the germline V gene, CDR1 is LGHNA and CDR2 is YSLEER. The trim removed 5 bases at V and 3 bases at J, leaving 6 bases unmatched. The CDR3 region has the DNA TGCGCCAGCAGCTATCGGGGGGGATACTACGAGCAGTACTTC. Translating it yields CASSYRGGYYEQYF.

The rearrangement joins TRBV7-2 to TRBJ2-7, with 14 bases fitting TRBD2. The trim removed 4 bases at V and 3 bases at J, leaving 2 bases unmatched. CDR1 and CDR2 from the germline V gene are SGHTA and FQGNSA. The CDR3 runs to 15 residues. CDR3 region: CASSWTSGRNYEQYF. In DNA form, the CDR3 reads TGTGCCAGCAGCTGGACTAGCGGGAGGAACTACGAGCAGTACTTC.

V usage is TRBV29-1 and J usage is TRBJ2-7, with 7 bases aligning to TRBD2. V lost 0 bases, J lost 2 bases, and 4 bases stayed unmatched. The germline V gene has CDR1 SQVTM and CDR2 ANQGSEA. CDR3 length: 14 amino acids. CDR3 nucleotide sequence: TGCAGCGTTGAAGATGGGCTAGCGGCCTACGAGCAGTACTTC. This codes for CSVEDGLAAYEQYF.

The chain's CDR3 is CASSLGLAGTQYF. The CDR3 region has the DNA TGTGCCAGCAGTCTCGGACTAGCGGGAACACAGTACTTC. The genes are TRBV27 and TRBJ2-7; 12 nucleotides line up with TRBD2. CDR3 length: 13 amino acids. The germline CDR1 and CDR2 sequences are MNHEY and SMNVEV (reference sequence). With V trimmed by 5 bases and J by 10 bases, 6 bases remained unmatched.

The chain recombines TRBV30 with TRBJ1-1; no clear D gene. Germline V CDR1 and CDR2: GTSNPN, SVGIG (reference sequence). Trimming stripped 1 base from V and 4 bases from J, with 7 bases between. The CDR3 is 12 amino acids. DNA of the CDR3: TGTGCCTGGAGTGGAGAGGGCACTGAAGCTTTCTTT. Translation gives CAWSGEGTEAFF.